Below, 13 T cell receptor beta chains from the same sample are listed, as sequenced in a study of shared clonotypes between healthy human individuals. Sequencing was performed with immunoSEQ multiplex PCR; in TCRdb, only in-frame clones are kept and a portion is missing. The sample yields some 2,500,000 clones, over 85% seen once. Sequenced: naive CD4+ T cells from PBMCs. Subset meaning: CD45RA+ positively selected. These receptors were obtained from a man younger than 35 in good health. Some clones in this sample may be carry-over from other donors' samples.

The rearrangement joins TRBV28 to TRBJ2-3, with D perhaps TRBD1 or TRBD2 (5 bases each). The CDR3 is made up of 13 amino acids. V shed 5 bases and J shed 4 bases, with 10 bases lying between them. Germline CDR1 is MDHEN and CDR2 is SYDVKM. The CDR3 coding sequence is TGTGCCAGCAGTCTGGGGACCCCAGATACGCAGTATTTT. Amino acid sequence: CASSLGTPDTQYF.

J is TRBJ2-1 and V is TRBV4-3; 8 nucleotides match TRBD2. The CDR3 has 17 amino acids. The trim removed 1 base at V and 2 bases at J, leaving 7 bases unmatched. Germline CDR1 LGHNA, CDR2 YSLEER. This CDR3 is CASSQAVLADAYNEQFF. The CDR3 DNA is TGCGCCAGCAGCCAAGCCGTACTAGCGGACGCCTACAATGAGCAGTTCTTC.

The V call is TRBV2, the J call TRBJ2-5, with 7 bases fitting TRBD1. CDR3 length equals 14 residues. The trim removed 5 bases at V and 2 bases at J, leaving 5 bases unmatched. Per the germline V gene, CDR1 is SNHLY and CDR2 is FYNNEI. In DNA form, the CDR3 reads TGTGCCAGCAGTCCGGGACAGCTTCAAGAGACCCAGTACTTC. Translated: CASSPGQLQETQYF.

This chain links TRBV9 with TRBJ2-7; D possibly corresponds to TRBD1 (5 bases). Germline CDR1 and CDR2: SGDLS and YYNGEE. The ends were cut back, 0 bases at V and 6 bases at J, with 10 bases in the middle. This CDR3 spans 13 amino acids. This chain's CDR3 is CASSVDIQGEQYF. In DNA form, the CDR3 reads TGTGCCAGCAGCGTAGATATCCAGGGCGAGCAGTACTTC.

This chain joins TRBV4-2 and TRBJ1-4; D perhaps matches TRBD1 (5 bases). V was shortened by 0 bases and J by 8 bases, with 7 bases between the two germline ends. The CDR3 sequence is 13 residues long. CDR1 and CDR2 (germline): LGHNA, YNFKEQ. DNA for the CDR3: TGTGCCAGCAGCCAAGACGCAGGGGAAAAACTGTTTTTT. Protein: CASSQDAGEKLFF.

This chain uses TRBV5-1 with TRBJ2-6; D remains ambiguous. The CDR3 sequence is 16 residues long. CDR1 and CDR2 from the germline V gene are SGHRS and YFSETQ. The germline V and J ends were trimmed by 0 bases and 2 bases, with 9 bases remaining between them. The CDR3 protein is CASSLANHPGANVLTF. CDR3 DNA: TGCGCCAGCAGCTTGGCCAACCATCCTGGGGCCAACGTCCTGACTTTC.

The chain uses TRBV10-3 and TRBJ2-1; 9 nucleotides agree with TRBD1. This CDR3 has 14 residues. Germline V gene data show CDR1 as ENHRY and CDR2 as SYGVKD. J lost 9 bases, V lost 6 bases, and 9 bases had no gene match. CDR3 protein: CAISSGQGLSEQFF. The CDR3 DNA is TGTGCCATCAGCTCGGGACAGGGACTTAGTGAGCAGTTCTTC.

The rearrangement uses TRBV9 and TRBJ2-5; D remains unclear. Germline loops: CDR1 SGDLS, CDR2 YYNGEE. V dropped 4 bases and J dropped 2 bases, with 15 bases sitting between them. The CDR3 is 15 amino acids. CDR3: CASSSGGRKQETQYF. Here the CDR3 DNA reads TGTGCCAGCAGCTCGGGTGGGCGGAAACAAGAGACCCAGTACTTC.

This chain links TRBV30 with TRBJ2-5; perhaps TRBD1 as D (6 bases). Germline V gene lookup returns CDR1 GTSNPN and CDR2 SVGIG (reference sequence). The length of the CDR3 is 11 residues. The V end was cut by 7 bases, the J end by 5 bases, with 11 bases between. The CDR3 region has the DNA TGTGCCTCGGGACATTGGGAGACCCAGTACTTC. It is translated as CASGHWETQYF.

This clone was seen a few times. The V call is TRBV19, the J call TRBJ1-2, with a tentative D call TRBD1 (6 bases). This CDR3 has 13 amino acids. The germline gives CDR1 LNHDA, CDR2 SQIVND (reference sequence). V lost 4 bases and J lost 7, with 13 bases in between. The CDR3 region is CASSRGHPLGYTF. DNA of the CDR3: TGTGCCAGTAGTAGGGGACATCCGCTTGGCTACACCTTC.

To note about this clone: Additional DNA sequences in this sample encode the identical CDR3. The genes are TRBV11-2 and TRBJ2-3; D gene ambiguous. There are 11 residues in the CDR3. The germline V gene encodes CDR1 SGHAT and CDR2 FQNNGV. With 2 bases removed from V and 5 bases from J, the gap between germline ends came to 2 bases. The CDR3 nucleotides read TGTGCCAGCAGCTTAAGAGATACGCAGTATTTT. Translated: CASSLRDTQYF.

J is TRBJ1-2 and V is TRBV15, with D perhaps matching TRBD1 (5 bases). The CDR3 totals 13 residues. Trimming shortened V by 4 bases and J by 6 bases, and 12 bases separated the two germline ends. Germline assignment: CDR1 LNHNV and CDR2 YYDKDF (reference sequence). This CDR3 is CATSIRDGDGYTF. The CDR3 nucleotides are TGTGCCACCAGCATCCGGGACGGAGATGGCTACACCTTC. Full variable domain (rest looked up from reference TRBV15 and TRBJ1-2): DAMVIQNPRYQVTQFGKPVTLSCSQTLNHNVMYWYQQKSSQAPKLLFHYYDKDFNNEADTPDNFQSRRPNTSFCFLDIRSPGLGDTAMYLCATSIRDGDGYTFGSGTRLTVV.

This chain connects TRBV5-1 to TRBJ2-1; weak D call: TRBD2 (6 bases). V lost 4 bases, J lost 6 bases, and 20 bases lay in between. The CDR3 consists of 16 residues. CDR1 and CDR2 (germline): SGHRS, YFSETQ. The CDR3 protein is CASSPTRRAGGNEQFF. DNA for the CDR3: TGCGCCAGCAGCCCAACCCGGAGGGCCGGCGGCAATGAGCAGTTCTTC.